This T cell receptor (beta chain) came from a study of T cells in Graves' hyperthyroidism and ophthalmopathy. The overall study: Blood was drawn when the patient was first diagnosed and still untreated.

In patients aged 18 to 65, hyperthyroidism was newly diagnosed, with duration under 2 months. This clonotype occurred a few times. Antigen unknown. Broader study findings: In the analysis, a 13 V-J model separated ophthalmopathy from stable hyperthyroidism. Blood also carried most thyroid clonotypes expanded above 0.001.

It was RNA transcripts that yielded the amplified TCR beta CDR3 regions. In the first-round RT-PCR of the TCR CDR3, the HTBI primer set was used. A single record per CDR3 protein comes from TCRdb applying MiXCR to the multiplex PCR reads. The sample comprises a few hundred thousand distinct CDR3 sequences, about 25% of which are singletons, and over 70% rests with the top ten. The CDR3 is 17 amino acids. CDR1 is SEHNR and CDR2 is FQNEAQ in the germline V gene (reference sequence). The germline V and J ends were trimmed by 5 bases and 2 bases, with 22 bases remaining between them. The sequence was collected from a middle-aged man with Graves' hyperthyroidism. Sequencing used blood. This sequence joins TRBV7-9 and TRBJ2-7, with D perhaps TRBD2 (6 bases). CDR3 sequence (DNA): TGTGCCAGCAGCGCCGATCCGGGGGACCAAGATCCCTACGAGCAGTACTTC. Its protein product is CASSADPGDQDPYEQYF.